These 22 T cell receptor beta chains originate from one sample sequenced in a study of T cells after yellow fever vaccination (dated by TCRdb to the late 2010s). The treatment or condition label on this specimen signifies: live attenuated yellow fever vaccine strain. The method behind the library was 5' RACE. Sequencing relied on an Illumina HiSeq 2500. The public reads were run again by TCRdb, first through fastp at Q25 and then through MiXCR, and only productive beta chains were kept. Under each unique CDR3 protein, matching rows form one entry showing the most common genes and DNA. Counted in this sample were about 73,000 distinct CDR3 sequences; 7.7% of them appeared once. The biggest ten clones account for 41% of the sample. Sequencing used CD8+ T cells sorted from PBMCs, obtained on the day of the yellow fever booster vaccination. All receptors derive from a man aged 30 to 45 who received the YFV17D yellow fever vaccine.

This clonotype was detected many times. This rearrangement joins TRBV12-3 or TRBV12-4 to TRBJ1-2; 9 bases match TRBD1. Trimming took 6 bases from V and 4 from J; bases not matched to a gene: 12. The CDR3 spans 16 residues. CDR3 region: CASSRSTEDRGYGYTF. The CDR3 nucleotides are TGTGCCAGCAGCCGCTCGACAGAGGACAGGGGCTATGGCTACACCTTC.

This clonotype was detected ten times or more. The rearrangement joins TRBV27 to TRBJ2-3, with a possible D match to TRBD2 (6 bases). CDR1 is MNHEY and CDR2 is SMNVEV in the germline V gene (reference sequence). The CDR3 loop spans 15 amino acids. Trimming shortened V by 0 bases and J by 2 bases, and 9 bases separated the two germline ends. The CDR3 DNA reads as TGTGCCAGCAGTTTATCGGGGGGAGTCACAGATACGCAGTATTTT. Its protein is CASSLSGGVTDTQYF.

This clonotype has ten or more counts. The DNA of the CDR3 is TGCAGTGCTAGAGATCAGGAAAACGTTCCCCCCTGGTGGTTCTTC. It is translated as CSARDQENVPPWWFF. The chain has TRBV20-1 and TRBJ2-1; D gene unclear. Per germline, CDR1 DFQATT and CDR2 SNEGSKA (reference sequence). Between the trimmed V and J ends, which lost 0 bases and 15 bases, there was a span of 24 bases. The CDR3 totals 15 residues.

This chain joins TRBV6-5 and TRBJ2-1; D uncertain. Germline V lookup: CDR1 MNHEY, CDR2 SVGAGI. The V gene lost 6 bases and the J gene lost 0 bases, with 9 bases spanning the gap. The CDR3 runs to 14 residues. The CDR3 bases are TGTGCCAGCAGACTCTACAGCTCCTACAATGAGCAGTTCTTC. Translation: CASRLYSSYNEQFF.

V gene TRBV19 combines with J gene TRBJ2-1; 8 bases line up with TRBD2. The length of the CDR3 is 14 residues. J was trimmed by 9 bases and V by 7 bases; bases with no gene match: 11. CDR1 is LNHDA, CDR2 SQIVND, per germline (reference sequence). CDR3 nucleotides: TGTGCCAGTACCCCGTCCCCCGGGGGGGGTGAGCAGTTCTTC. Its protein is CASTPSPGGGEQFF.

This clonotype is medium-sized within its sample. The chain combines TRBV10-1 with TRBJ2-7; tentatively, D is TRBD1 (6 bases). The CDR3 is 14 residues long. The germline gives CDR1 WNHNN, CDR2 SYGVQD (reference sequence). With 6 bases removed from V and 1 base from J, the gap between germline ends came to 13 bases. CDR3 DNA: TGCGCCAGCAGCCAGGACAGTTCTTCCTACGAGCAGTACTTC. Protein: CASSQDSSSYEQYF.

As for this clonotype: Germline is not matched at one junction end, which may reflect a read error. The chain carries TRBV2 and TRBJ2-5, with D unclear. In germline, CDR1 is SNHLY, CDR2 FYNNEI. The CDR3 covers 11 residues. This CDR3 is CASSESRSEPF. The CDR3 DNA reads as TGTGCCAGCAGTGAAAGTCGGTCAGAGCCTTTC.

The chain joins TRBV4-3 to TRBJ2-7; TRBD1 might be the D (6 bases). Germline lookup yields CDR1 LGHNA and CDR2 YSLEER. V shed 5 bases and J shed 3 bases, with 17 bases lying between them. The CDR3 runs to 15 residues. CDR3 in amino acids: CASSAGQSGVYEQYF. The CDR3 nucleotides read TGCGCCAGCAGCGCAGGGCAGTCAGGGGTCTACGAGCAGTACTTC.

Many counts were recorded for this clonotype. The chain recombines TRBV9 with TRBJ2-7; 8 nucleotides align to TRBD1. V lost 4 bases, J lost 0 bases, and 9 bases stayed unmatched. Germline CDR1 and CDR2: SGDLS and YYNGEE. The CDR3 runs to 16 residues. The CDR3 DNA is TGTGCCAGCAGCCCCCGGACAGGGATCAGCTCCTACGAGCAGTACTTC. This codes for CASSPRTGISSYEQYF. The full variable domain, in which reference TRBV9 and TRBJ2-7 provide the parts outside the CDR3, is DSGVTQTPKHLITATGQRVTLRCSPRSGDLSVYWYQQSLDQGLQFLIQYYNGEERAKGNILERFSAQQFPDLHSELNLSSLELGDSALYFCASSPRTGISSYEQYFGPGTRLTVT.

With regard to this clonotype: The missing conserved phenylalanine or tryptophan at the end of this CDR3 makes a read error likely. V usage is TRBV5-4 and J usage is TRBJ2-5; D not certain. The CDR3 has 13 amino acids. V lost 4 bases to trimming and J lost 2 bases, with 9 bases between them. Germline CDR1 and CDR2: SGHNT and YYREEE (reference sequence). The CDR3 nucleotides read TGTGCCAGCAGCCCCGACGGACAAGAGACCCAGTACTTA. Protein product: CASSPDGQETQYL.

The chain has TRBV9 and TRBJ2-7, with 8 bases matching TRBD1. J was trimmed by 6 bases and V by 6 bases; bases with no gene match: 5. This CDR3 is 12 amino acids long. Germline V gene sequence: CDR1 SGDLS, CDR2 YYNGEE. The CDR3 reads CASTDRDGEQYF. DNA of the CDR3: TGTGCCAGCACGGACAGGGATGGCGAGCAGTACTTC. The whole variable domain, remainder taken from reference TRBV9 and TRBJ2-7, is DSGVTQTPKHLITATGQRVTLRCSPRSGDLSVYWYQQSLDQGLQFLIQYYNGEERAKGNILERFSAQQFPDLHSELNLSSLELGDSALYFCASTDRDGEQYFGPGTRLTVT.

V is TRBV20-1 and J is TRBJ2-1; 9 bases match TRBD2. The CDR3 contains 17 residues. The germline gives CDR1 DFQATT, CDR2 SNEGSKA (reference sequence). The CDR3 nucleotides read TGCTGCGCTACGAAGCGACTAGCGGAGAGCTCCTACAATGAGCAGTTCTTC. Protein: CCATKRLAESSYNEQFF.

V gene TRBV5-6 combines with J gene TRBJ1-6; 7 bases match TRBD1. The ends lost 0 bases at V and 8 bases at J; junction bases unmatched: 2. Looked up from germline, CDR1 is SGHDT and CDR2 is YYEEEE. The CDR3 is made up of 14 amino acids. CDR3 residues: CASSLGDSHSPLHF. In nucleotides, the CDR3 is TGTGCCAGCAGCTTGGGGGACAGCCATTCACCCCTCCACTTT.

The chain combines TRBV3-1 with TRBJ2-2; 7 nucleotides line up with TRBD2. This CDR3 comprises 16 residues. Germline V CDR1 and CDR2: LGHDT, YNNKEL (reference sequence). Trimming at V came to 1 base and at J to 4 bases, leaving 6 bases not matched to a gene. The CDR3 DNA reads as TGTGCCAGCAGCCAAGTTAAGGGAGGGGCCACCGGGGAGCTGTTTTTT. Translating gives CASSQVKGGATGELFF. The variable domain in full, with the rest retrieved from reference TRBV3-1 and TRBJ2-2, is DTAVSQTPKYLVTQMGNDKSIKCEQNLGHDTMYWYKQDSKKFLKIMFSYNNKELIINETVPNRFSPKSPDKAHLNLHINSLELGDSAVYFCASSQVKGGATGELFFGEGSRLTVL.

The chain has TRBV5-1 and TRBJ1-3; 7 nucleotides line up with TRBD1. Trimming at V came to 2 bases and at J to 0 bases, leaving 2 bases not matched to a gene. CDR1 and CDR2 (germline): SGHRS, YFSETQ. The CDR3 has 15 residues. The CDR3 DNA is TGCGCCAGCAGCTTAGGACAGGACTCTGGAAACACCATATATTTT. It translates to CASSLGQDSGNTIYF.

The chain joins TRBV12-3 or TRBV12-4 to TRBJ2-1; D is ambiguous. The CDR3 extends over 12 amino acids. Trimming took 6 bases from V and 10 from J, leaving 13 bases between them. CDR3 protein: CASSLLTREQFF. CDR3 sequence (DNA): TGTGCCAGCAGCTTGTTGACCCGCGAGCAGTTCTTC.

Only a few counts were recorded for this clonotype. In DNA form, the CDR3 reads TGTGCCAGCAGTTTAGAGGAAGAATCGGGGGAGCAGTTCTTC. This encodes CASSLEEESGEQFF. This rearrangement joins TRBV12-3 or TRBV12-4 to TRBJ2-1; D perhaps matches TRBD2 (5 bases). This CDR3 comprises 14 residues. Between the trimmed V and J ends, which lost 1 base and 10 bases, there was a span of 14 bases.

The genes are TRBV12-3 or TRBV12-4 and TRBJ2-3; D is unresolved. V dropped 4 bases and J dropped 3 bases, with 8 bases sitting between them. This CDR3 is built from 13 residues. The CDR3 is CASSSSATDTQYF. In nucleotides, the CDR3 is TGTGCCAGCAGTTCGAGTGCTACAGATACGCAGTATTTT.

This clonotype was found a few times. The DNA of the CDR3 is TGTGCCAGCAGCCCAGGACAGGGGGAATCCTACGAGCAGTACTTC. Residues: CASSPGQGESYEQYF. This sequence joins TRBV6-1 and TRBJ2-7; TRBD1 matches 10 bases. The V gene's germline CDR1 is MNHNS and CDR2 SASEGT. V was clipped by 6 bases and J by 1 base; unmatched bases: 6. This CDR3 comprises 15 residues.

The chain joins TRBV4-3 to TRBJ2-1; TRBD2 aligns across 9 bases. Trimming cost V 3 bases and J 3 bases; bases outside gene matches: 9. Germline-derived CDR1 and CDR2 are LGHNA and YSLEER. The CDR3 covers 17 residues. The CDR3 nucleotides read TGCGCCAGCAGCCAGGATCTGACTAGCGGAGACTACAATGAGCAGTTCTTC. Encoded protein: CASSQDLTSGDYNEQFF.

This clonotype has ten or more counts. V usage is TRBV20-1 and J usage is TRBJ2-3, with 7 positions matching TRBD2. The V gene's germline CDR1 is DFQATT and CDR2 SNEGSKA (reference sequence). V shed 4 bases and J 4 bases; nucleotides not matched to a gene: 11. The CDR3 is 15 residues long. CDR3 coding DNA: TGCAGTGCTACGGCGGGAGATTTCGTCTCAGATACGCAGTATTTT. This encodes CSATAGDFVSDTQYF.

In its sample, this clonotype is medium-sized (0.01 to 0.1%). The CDR3 DNA is TGTGCCAGCACCCTCACTTCTGGGGCCAACGTCCTGACTTTC. Translating gives CASTLTSGANVLTF. The V call is TRBV7-8, the J call TRBJ2-6, with D hard to call. This CDR3 has 14 residues. The germline V gene encodes CDR1 SGHVS and CDR2 FQNEAQ. Trimming removed 7 bases from V and 1 base from J, with 8 bases in between. Supplemented by reference TRBV7-8 and TRBJ2-6, the full variable domain reads GAGVSQSPRYKVAKRGQDVALRCDPISGHVSLFWYQQALGQGPEFLTYFQNEAQLDKSGLPSDRFFAERPEGSVSTLKIQRTQQEDSAVYLCASTLTSGANVLTFGAGSRLTVL.